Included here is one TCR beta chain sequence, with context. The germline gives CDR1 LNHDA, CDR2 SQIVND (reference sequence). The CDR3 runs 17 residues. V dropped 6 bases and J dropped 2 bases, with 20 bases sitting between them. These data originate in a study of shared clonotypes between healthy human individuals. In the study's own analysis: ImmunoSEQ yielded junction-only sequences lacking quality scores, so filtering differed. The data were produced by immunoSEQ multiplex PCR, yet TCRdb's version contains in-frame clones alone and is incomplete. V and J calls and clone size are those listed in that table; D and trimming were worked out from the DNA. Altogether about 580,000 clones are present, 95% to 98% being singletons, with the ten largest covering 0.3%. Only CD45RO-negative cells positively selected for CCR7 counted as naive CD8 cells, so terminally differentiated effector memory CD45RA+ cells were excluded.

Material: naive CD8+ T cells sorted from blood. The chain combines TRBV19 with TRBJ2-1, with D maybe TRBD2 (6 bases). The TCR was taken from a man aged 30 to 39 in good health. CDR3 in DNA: TGTGCCAGTAGCATGACTAGTGGGGAGGACGCCTACAATGAGCAGTTCTTC. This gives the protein CASSMTSGEDAYNEQFF.